The clone carrying this TCR beta chain was found many times. Its target is unknown. No cell sorting was done before RNA was extracted from the tissue. This non-tumor lung sample came from over 3 cm beyond the tumor edge. Donors were chemotherapy-naive, newly diagnosed lung cancer surgical patients in China, August–November 2014. Three rounds of nested PCR, following a modified ARM-PCR protocol, produced the TCRbeta library. TCRdb used MiXCR to reprocess the multiplex PCR reads, holding one entry per CDR3 protein. Here the sample spans 50,000 to 70,000 distinct CDR3 sequences, around 64% being singletons. This entry is derived from a study of tumor and adjacent non-tumor tissue in lung cancer. Study background: The patients, some ten men and about five women, were roughly 30 to 80 with stage I to III disease.

Study-level points and caveats: In normal lung, the top 100 clones were significantly more dominant than in tumor.

The origin of this receptor is a man in his 70s with non-small cell lung cancer. Sequenced material: distant non-tumor lung tissue.

The CDR3 protein is CATTAADTQYF. The CDR3 coding sequence is TGTGCCACCACCGCCGCAGATACGCAGTATTTT. The V call is TRBV10-3, the J call TRBJ2-3; D not resolved. The CDR3 loop spans 11 amino acids. The germline V gene encodes CDR1 ENHRY and CDR2 SYGVKD. Trimming removed 10 bases from V and 4 bases from J, with 9 bases in between.